This T cell receptor beta chain was documented in a study of cytomegalovirus exposure and HLA in healthy donors (dated by TCRdb to 2017 to 2019). Describing the broader study: According to a later analysis, the 120 or so validation repertoires were produced on the same platform as the 680 or so repertoires of the first cohort. A separate validation cohort of more than 100 different subjects was used in addition to the approximately 610-subject first cohort. High-throughput TCR immunosequencing, statistical association of individual TCRs with disease status, and machine learning were combined to predict cytomegalovirus infection status. The study aimed to test whether cataloging public T cell receptors could reveal signatures of past pathogen exposure. Study-level results and caveats: The authors suggested that the approach could potentially be generalized to other disease states and immunological phenotypes. All 120 or so repertoires were used to score co-occurrence in the validation cohort in a later analysis, because that analysis had no HLA typing for the cohort. A total of 150 to 200 TCR beta chains were listed by the study as associated with cytomegalovirus. The classifier was reported to diagnose cytomegalovirus status with high specificity and sensitivity in both the original cohort and the validation cohort. A few of the identified cytomegalovirus-associated TCR beta chains were confirmed in vitro to be specific for cytomegalovirus antigens. Across donors, most TCR sequences were observed very rarely, whereas some public TCRs were present in many individuals. Subsequent analysis determined that TCRs grouped into clusters in the first cohort also showed a tendency toward co-occurrence across the roughly 110 validation repertoires, and 85% to 95% of cluster scores exceeded 0.

Libraries were constructed by the immunoSEQ multiplex PCR assay. The published analysis was carried out like this. A statistical classification framework was built for diagnosing cytomegalovirus status from the catalog of TCR beta chain sequences. The immuneACCESS repertoire file appears here via TCRdb, limited to in-frame rearrangements. These files lack a portion of the clones; in checked studies, under half of the deficit traces to unresolved V genes, and the cause of the others is not known. V, J and clone size are taken as reported in that table, and D and trimming were inferred from the DNA itself. The sample table shows 60,000 to 90,000 clones, and approximately 86% are seen once. The top ten constitute under 3.5% of the sample. V drops 0 bases and J drops 0 bases, leaving 3 bases in between. The CDR3 runs 13 residues from the cysteine to the phenylalanine. Solely the CDR3 DNA is kept, with 39 bases framed from the first base. From the germline V gene, CDR1 is SQVTM and CDR2 is ANQGSEA.

About this clone: There is no known antigen for this receptor. Per-base qualities were not stored, and no clone one base away is much larger.

The donors were included in the validation cohort of roughly 130 subjects, a group kept apart from the roughly 700-subject first cohort. Specimen: PBMCs. Here the chain combines TRBV29-1 and TRBJ1-3; the D gene is unclear. The origin of this receptor is a man aged 25 to 40 in good health and CMV-seronegative. In nucleotide form, the sequence is TGCAGCGTTGAAGACAGCTCTGGAAACACCATATATTTT. It encodes CSVEDSSGNTIYF.